The clone carrying this T cell receptor beta chain was picked up a small number of times. The antigen remains undetermined. Construction of the TCR beta libraries employed iRepertoire HTBI primers in conjunction with Arm-PCR of CDR3 regions. TCRdb re-called the multiplex PCR reads through MiXCR, storing one row per CDR3 protein. Of approximately 480,000 distinct CDR3 sequences in the sample, around 15% were seen once. The data belong to a study of regulatory T cells in long-lasting Graves disease. Time point of the sample: newly diagnosed GD, antithyroid drugs for less than 3 months. RNA extracted from PBMCs served as the sequencing template. Study results and limitations: When disease was persistent, TRBV28, TRBJ1-2 and TRBJ2-5 were the favored segments.

The trim removed 4 bases at V and 3 bases at J, leaving 4 bases unmatched. The germline gives CDR1 LGHDT, CDR2 YNNKEL (reference sequence). The CDR3 runs 15 residues. The same sample was also used in a study of T cells in Graves' hyperthyroidism and ophthalmopathy.

This TCR came from a man between 40 and 49 years old with Graves disease. The chain links TRBV3-1 to TRBJ1-1; 11 nucleotides line up with TRBD1. The specimen comprised peripheral blood mononuclear cells (PBMCs), sampled at new diagnosis, from a patient treated with antithyroid drugs. The CDR3 region has the DNA TGTGCCAGCAGCCCACGGGACAGGGGGGACACTGAAGCTTTCTTT. It codes for CASSPRDRGDTEAFF.